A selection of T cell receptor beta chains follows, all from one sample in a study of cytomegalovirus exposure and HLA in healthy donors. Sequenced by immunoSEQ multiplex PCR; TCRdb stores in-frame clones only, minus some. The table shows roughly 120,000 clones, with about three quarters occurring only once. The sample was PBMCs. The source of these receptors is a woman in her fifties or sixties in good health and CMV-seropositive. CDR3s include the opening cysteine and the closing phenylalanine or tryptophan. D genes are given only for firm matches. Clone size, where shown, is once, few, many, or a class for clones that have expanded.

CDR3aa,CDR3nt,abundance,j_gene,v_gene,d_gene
CASGFEDRNTEAFF,TGTGCTAGTGGTTTCGAGGACAGGAACACTGAAGCTTTCTTT,NA,TRBJ1-1,TRBV12-5,NA
CASSLTTGTRLINEQFF,TGTGCCAGCAGTTTAACCACCGGGACTAGATTGATCAATGAGCAGTTCTTC,NA,TRBJ2-1,TRBV27,TRBD2
CASRAEQGGFTGELFF,TGTGCCAGTAGGGCCGAACAGGGGGGCTTCACCGGGGAGCTGTTTTTT,NA,TRBJ2-2,TRBV19,TRBD1
CAWSVLAGVRETQYF,TGTGCCTGGAGTGTACTAGCGGGAGTTCGGGAGACCCAGTACTTC,NA,TRBJ2-5,TRBV30,TRBD2
CASTEGRHQPQHF,TGTGCCAGCACAGAGGGAAGGCATCAGCCCCAGCATTTT,NA,TRBJ1-5,TRBV7-2,NA
CASSQEISGVLTGELFF,TGTGCCAGCAGCCAAGAAATTAGCGGGGTCCTCACCGGGGAGCTGTTTTTT,NA,TRBJ2-2,TRBV14,TRBD2
CASSLGSGLHF,TGTGCCAGCAGTTTAGGGTCAGGACTCCACTTT,NA,TRBJ1-6,TRBV28,NA
CASSFGGFTEAFF,TGTGCCAGCAGCTTCGGAGGGTTCACTGAAGCTTTCTTT,NA,TRBJ1-1,TRBV7-9,NA
CAWSEDRGPQHF,TGTGCCTGGAGTGAAGATCGAGGGCCCCAGCATTTT,NA,TRBJ1-5,TRBV30,NA
CASTNGGFGNQPQHF,TGTGCCAGCACCAACGGGGGATTTGGCAATCAGCCCCAGCATTTT,NA,TRBJ1-5,TRBV6-6,NA
CASSPAVRGQGNYGYTF,TGTGCCAGTAGTCCCGCGGTGAGGGGACAGGGAAACTATGGCTACACCTTC,NA,TRBJ1-2,TRBV19,TRBD1
CASSRTYQETQYF,TGCGCCAGCAGCAGGACATACCAAGAGACCCAGTACTTC,NA,TRBJ2-5,TRBV4-3,NA
CASSPRGLANEKLFF,TGTGCCAGCAGTCCCAGGGGGCTGGCTAATGAAAAACTGTTTTTT,NA,TRBJ1-4,TRBV2,TRBD1
CASSTDRNYGYTF,TGTGCCAGCAGTACTGACAGGAACTATGGCTACACCTTC,NA,TRBJ1-2,TRBV7-2,NA
CASSIASRTGGRTEQFF,TGTGCCAGTAGTATAGCCTCCCGGACAGGGGGCCGCACTGAGCAGTTCTTC,NA,TRBJ2-1,TRBV19,TRBD1
CASSLGGGTQPQHF,TGCGCCAGCAGCTTGGGGGGGGGCACTCAGCCCCAGCATTTT,NA,TRBJ1-5,TRBV5-1,NA
CASSGGRAEETQYF,TGCGCCAGCAGTGGCGGGAGGGCCGAGGAGACCCAGTACTTC,NA,TRBJ2-5,TRBV5-1,TRBD2
CASSPGGGNEQFF,TGCGCCAGCAGCCCCGGGGGTGGGAATGAGCAGTTCTTC,NA,TRBJ2-1,TRBV4-3,NA
CASSGQATGDYGYTF,TGTGCCAGCAGTGGACAGGCCACTGGGGACTATGGCTACACCTTC,NA,TRBJ1-2,TRBV6-1,NA
CASSLETSGAYEQYF,TGTGCCAGCAGCTTAGAGACTAGCGGGGCCTACGAGCAGTACTTC,NA,TRBJ2-7,TRBV7-6,TRBD2
CASSAGTGGQKAFF,TGTGCCAGCTCAGCCGGGACAGGGGGCCAAAAAGCTTTCTTT,NA,TRBJ1-1,TRBV28,TRBD1
CASSLIAGGYNEQFF,TGTGCCAGCAGCTTAATTGCGGGGGGTTACAATGAGCAGTTCTTC,NA,TRBJ2-1,TRBV7-3,TRBD2
CASSPRIGPLDTTEAFF,TGTGCCAGCAGCCCCCGGATCGGACCGTTGGACACGACTGAAGCTTTCTTT,NA,TRBJ1-1,TRBV7-3,NA
CASSECLSRGLAGRSRYEQYF,TGCGCCAGCAGTGAGTGCCTTTCCCGAGGCCTAGCGGGAAGATCCCGCTACGAGCAGTACTTC,NA,TRBJ2-7,TRBV10-1,TRBD2
CASSQGQPRQDTEAFF,TGCGCCAGCAGCCAGGGACAGCCTCGACAGGACACTGAAGCTTTCTTT,NA,TRBJ1-1,TRBV4-3,TRBD1
CASRTGGGMNTEAFF,TGTGCCAGTAGGACAGGGGGCGGGATGAACACTGAAGCTTTCTTT,NA,TRBJ1-1,TRBV19,TRBD1
CASSEESWVDTGEQYF,TGTGCCAGCAGTGAAGAATCGTGGGTCGACACTGGTGAGCAGTACTTC,NA,TRBJ2-7,TRBV6-1,NA
CASGLSTGASTDTQYF,TGTGCTAGTGGTTTGTCAACGGGTGCTAGCACAGATACGCAGTATTTT,NA,TRBJ2-3,TRBV12-5,NA
CPGETGVFEQYF,TGTCCGGGGGAGACAGGGGTTTTCGAGCAGTACTTC,once,TRBJ2-7,TRBV19,TRBD1
CASSLRQLRAGEQFF,TGTGCCAGCAGCTTAAGGCAACTCCGAGCGGGTGAGCAGTTCTTC,NA,TRBJ2-1,TRBV11-1,NA